What follows is one T cell receptor (beta chain) and its context. Its target is unknown. Collection occurred without any documented infections or immune events in donors. The length of the CDR3 is 16 residues. The germline V and J ends were trimmed by 5 bases and 8 bases, with 21 bases remaining between them. Looked up from germline, CDR1 is SGHVS and CDR2 is FQNEAQ. The method was immunoSEQ multiplex PCR; TCRdb's version includes in-frame clones alone and lacks a portion of them. The table includes some 120,000 clones, roughly 84% detected once. The sample comes from a study of identifying expanded T cells in peripheral blood. Study-wide results and caveats: Differentially abundant clones: roughly 1.2 between replicates, roughly 16 at around 15 days, less than 25 at four. Variance in clone template counts between two-week samples significantly increased with total template count across all healthy donors.

V is TRBV7-8 and J is TRBJ1-4; D might be TRBD1 (6 bases). The source of this sequence is a person aged 18 to 75 in good health. Material: blood. In DNA form, the CDR3 reads TGTGCCAGCAGCGATGTAGGGGGGGGCGATAGGGAAAAACTGTTTTTT. Translated: CASSDVGGGDREKLFF.